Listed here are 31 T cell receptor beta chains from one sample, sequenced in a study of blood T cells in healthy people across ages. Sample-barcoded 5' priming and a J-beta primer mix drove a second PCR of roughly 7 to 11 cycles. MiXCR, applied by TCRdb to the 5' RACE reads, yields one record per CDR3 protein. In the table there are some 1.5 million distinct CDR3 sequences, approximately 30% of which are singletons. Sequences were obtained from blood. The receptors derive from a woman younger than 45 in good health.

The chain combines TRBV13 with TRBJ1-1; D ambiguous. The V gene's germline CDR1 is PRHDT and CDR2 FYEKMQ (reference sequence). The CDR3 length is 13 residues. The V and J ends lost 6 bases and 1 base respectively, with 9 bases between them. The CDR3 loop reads CASSIQRNTEAFF. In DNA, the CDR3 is TGTGCCAGCAGTATCCAGAGGAACACTGAAGCTTTCTTT.

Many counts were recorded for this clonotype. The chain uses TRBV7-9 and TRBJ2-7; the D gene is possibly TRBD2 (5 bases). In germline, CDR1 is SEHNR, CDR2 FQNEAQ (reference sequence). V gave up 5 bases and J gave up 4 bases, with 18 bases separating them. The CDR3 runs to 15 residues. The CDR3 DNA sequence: TGTGCCAGCAGCCTCGAGGCGGGCCGGATTTACGAGCAGTACTTC. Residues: CASSLEAGRIYEQYF.

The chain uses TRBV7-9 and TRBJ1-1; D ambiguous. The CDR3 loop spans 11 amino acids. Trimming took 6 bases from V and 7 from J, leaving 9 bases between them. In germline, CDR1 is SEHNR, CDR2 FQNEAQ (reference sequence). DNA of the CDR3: TGTGCCAGCAGTTTGGACGTTGAAGCTTTCTTT. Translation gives CASSLDVEAFF.

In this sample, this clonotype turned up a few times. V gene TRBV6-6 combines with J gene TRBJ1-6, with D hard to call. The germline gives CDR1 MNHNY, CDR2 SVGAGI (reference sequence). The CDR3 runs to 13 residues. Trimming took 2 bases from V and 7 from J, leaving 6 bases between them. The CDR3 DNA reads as TGTGCCAGCAGTTACCTCGCAAATTCACCCCTCCACTTT. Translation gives CASSYLANSPLHF.

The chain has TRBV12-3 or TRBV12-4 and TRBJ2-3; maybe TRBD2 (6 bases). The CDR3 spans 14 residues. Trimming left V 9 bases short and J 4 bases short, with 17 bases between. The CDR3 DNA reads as TGTGCCAGTTCCAGACTAGTGCCCGCAGATACGCAGTATTTT. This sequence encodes CASSRLVPADTQYF.

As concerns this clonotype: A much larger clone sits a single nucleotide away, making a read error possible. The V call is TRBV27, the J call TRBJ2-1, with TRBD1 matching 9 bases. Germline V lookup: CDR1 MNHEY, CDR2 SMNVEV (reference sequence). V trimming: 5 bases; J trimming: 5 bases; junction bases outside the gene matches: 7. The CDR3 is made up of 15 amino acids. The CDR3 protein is CASSLSDRGNNEQFF. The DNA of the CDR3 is TGTGCCAGCAGTCTCTCCGACAGGGGGAACAATGAGCAGTTCTTC.

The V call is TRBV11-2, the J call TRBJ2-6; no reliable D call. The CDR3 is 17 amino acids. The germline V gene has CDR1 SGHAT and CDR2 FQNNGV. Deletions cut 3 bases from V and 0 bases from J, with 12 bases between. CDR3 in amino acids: CASSFSEPLSGANVLTF. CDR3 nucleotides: TGTGCCAGCAGCTTCTCCGAGCCCCTCTCTGGGGCCAACGTCCTGACTTTC.

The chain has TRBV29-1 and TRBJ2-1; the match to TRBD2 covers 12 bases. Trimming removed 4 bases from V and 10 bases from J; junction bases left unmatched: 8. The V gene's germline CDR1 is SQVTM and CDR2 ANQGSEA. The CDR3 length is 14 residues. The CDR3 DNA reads TGCAGCGTTGTTGAAACTAGCGGGGGGATCGAGCAGTTCTTC. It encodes CSVVETSGGIEQFF.

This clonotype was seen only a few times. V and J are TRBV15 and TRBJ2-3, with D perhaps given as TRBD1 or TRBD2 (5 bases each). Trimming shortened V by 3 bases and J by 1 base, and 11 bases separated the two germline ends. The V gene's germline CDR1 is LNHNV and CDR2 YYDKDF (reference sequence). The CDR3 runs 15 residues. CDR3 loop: CATSSVRGRTDTQYF. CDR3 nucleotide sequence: TGTGCCACCAGCAGCGTTAGGGGACGCACAGATACGCAGTATTTT. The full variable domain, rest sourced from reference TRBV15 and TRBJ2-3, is DAMVIQNPRYQVTQFGKPVTLSCSQTLNHNVMYWYQQKSSQAPKLLFHYYDKDFNNEADTPDNFQSRRPNTSFCFLDIRSPGLGDTAMYLCATSSVRGRTDTQYFGPGTRLTVL.

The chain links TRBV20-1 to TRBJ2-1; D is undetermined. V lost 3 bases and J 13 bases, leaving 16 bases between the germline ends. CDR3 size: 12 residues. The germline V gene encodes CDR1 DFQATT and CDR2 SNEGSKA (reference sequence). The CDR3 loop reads CSARKGQETQFF. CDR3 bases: TGCAGTGCTAGGAAGGGCCAAGAGACCCAGTTCTTC.

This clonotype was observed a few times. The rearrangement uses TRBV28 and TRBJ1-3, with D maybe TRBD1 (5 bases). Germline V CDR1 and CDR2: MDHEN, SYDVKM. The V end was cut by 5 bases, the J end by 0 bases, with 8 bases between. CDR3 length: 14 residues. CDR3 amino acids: CASSPGSSGNTIYF. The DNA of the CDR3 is TGTGCCAGCAGTCCAGGGTCCTCTGGAAACACCATATATTTT. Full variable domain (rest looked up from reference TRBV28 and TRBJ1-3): DVKVTQSSRYLVKRTGEKVFLECVQDMDHENMFWYRQDPGLGLRLIYFSYDVKMKEKGDIPEGYSVSREKKERFSLILESASTNQTSMYLCASSPGSSGNTIYFGEGSWLTVV.

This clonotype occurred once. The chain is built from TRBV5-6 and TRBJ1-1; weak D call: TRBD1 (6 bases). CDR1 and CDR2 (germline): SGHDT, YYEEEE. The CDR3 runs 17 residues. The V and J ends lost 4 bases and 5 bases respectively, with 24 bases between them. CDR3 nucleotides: TGTGCCAGCAGCCCCCGGGGAGGGGGTCTTGGGAAGACTGAAGCTTTCTTT. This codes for CASSPRGGGLGKTEAFF.

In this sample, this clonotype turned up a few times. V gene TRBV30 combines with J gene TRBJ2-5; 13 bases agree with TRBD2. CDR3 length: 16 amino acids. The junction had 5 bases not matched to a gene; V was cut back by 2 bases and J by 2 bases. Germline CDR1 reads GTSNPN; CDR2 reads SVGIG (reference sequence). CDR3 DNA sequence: TGTGCCTGGAGTCCACTAGCGGGAGGGGGACAAGAGACCCAGTACTTC. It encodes CAWSPLAGGGQETQYF.

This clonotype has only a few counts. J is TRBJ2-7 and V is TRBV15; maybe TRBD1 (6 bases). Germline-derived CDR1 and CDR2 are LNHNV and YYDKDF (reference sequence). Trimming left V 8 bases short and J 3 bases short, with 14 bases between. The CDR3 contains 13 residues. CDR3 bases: TGTGCCACCGGGCAGGGGTTCAACTACGAGCAGTACTTC. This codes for CATGQGFNYEQYF.

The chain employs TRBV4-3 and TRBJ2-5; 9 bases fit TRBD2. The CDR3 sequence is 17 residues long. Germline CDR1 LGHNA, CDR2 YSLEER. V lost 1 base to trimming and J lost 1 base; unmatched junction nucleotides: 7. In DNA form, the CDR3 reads TGCGCCAGCAGCCAAGCACTACCTAGCGGGACCCAAGAGACCCAGTACTTC. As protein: CASSQALPSGTQETQYF.

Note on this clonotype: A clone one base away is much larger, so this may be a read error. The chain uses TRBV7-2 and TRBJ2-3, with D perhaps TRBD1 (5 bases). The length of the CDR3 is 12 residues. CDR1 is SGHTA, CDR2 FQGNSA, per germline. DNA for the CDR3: TGTGCCAGCACCGACAGCACAGATATGCAGTATTTT. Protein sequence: CASTDSTDMQYF.

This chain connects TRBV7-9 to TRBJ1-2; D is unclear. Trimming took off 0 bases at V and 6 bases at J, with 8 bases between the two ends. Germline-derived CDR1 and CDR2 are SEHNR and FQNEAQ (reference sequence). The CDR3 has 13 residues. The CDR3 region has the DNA TGTGCCAGCAGCTTAGCTTCCAGAAATGGCTACACCTTC. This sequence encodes CASSLASRNGYTF.

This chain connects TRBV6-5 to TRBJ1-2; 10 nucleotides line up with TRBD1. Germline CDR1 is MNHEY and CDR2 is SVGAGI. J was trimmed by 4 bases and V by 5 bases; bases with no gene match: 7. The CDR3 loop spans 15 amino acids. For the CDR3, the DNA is TGTGCCAGCAGTCGAGGGGACAGGGGCGGCTATGGCTACACCTTC. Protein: CASSRGDRGGYGYTF.

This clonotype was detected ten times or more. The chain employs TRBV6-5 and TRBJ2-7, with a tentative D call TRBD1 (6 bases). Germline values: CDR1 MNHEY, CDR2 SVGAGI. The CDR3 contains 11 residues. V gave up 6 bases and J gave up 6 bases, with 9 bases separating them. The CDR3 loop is CASRDRREQYF. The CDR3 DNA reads TGTGCCAGCAGAGACAGGCGCGAGCAGTACTTC.

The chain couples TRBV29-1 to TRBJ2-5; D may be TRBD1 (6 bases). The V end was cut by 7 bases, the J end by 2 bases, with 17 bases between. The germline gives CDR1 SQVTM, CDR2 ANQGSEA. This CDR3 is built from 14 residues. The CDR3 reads CSAQGMGAQETQYF. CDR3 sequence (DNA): TGCAGCGCCCAGGGGATGGGGGCACAAGAGACCCAGTACTTC.

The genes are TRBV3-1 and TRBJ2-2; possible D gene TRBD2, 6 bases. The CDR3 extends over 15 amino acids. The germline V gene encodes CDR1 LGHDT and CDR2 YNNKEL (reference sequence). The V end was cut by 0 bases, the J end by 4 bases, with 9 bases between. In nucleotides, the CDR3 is TGTGCCAGCAGCCAAGAGGGACTTAGCACCGGGGAGCTGTTTTTT. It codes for CASSQEGLSTGELFF.

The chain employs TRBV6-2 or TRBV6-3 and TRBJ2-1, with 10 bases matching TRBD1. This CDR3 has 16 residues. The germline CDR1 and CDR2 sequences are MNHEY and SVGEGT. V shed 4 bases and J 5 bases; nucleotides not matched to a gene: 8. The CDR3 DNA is TGTGCCAGCAGTTCCCGCCGGGACAGGGGTAACAATGAGCAGTTCTTC. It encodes CASSSRRDRGNNEQFF.

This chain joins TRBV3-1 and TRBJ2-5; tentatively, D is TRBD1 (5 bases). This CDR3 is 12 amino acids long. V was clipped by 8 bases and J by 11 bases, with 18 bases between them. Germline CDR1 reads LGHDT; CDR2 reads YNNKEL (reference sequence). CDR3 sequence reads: CASGGAFGEQYF. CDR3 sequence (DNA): TGTGCCAGCGGTGGGGCTTTCGGTGAGCAGTACTTC.

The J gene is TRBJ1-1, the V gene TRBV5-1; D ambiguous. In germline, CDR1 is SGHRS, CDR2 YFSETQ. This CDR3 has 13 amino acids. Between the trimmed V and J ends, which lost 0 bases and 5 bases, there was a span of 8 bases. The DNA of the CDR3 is TGCGCCAGCAGCTTGGGGGATCGGACTGAAGCTTTCTTT. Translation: CASSLGDRTEAFF.

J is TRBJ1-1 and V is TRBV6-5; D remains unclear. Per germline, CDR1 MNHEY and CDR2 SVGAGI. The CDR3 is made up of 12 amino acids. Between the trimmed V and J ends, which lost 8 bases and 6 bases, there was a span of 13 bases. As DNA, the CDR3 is TGTGCCAGCGGTATTACTTGGTCTGAAGCTTTCTTT. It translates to CASGITWSEAFF.

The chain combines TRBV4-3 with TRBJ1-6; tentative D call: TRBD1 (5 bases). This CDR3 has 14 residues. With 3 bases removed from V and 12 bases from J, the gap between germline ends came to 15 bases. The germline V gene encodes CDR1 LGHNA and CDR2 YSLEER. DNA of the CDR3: TGCGCCAGCAGCCAGACGGGACGACTTAAACCCCTCCACTTT. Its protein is CASSQTGRLKPLHF.

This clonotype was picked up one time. The chain's CDR3 is CASSYRRQGQGTEAFF. CDR3 DNA sequence: TGTGCCAGCAGTTACCGTCGGCAGGGCCAAGGGACTGAAGCTTTCTTT. This chain joins TRBV6-2 or TRBV6-3 and TRBJ1-1; maybe TRBD1 (5 bases). This CDR3 is 16 amino acids long. Germline CDR1 is MNHEY and CDR2 is SVGEGT. V was pared by 2 bases and J by 5 bases, with 18 bases between.

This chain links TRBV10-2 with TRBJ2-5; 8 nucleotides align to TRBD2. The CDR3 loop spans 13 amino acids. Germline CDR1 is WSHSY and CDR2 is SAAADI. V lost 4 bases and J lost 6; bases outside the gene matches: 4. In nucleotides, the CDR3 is TGCGCCAGCAGTGGACTAGCGCGGCAGACCCAGTACTTC. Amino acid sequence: CASSGLARQTQYF.

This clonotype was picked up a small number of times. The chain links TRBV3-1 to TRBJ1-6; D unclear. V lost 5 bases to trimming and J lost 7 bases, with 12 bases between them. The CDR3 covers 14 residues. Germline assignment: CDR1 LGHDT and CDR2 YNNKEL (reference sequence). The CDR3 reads CASSAGWLNSPLHF. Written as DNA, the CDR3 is TGTGCCAGCAGCGCGGGTTGGTTGAATTCACCCCTCCACTTT.

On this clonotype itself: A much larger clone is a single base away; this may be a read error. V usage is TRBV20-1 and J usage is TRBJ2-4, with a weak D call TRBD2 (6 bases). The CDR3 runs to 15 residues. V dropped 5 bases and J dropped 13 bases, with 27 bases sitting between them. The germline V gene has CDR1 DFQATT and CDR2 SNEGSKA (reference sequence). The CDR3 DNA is TGCAGTGCTCCCCGCCGGGACTCGGGGTCCAATGAGCAGTACTTC. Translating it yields CSAPRRDSGSNEQYF.

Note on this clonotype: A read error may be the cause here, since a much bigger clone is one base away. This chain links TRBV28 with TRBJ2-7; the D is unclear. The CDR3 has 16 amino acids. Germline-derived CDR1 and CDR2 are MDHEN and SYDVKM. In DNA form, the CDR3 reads TGTGCCAGCAGTTTTAGCCGAGTGGGCGTCTCCTGCGAGCAGTACTTC. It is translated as CASSFSRVGVSCEQYF.